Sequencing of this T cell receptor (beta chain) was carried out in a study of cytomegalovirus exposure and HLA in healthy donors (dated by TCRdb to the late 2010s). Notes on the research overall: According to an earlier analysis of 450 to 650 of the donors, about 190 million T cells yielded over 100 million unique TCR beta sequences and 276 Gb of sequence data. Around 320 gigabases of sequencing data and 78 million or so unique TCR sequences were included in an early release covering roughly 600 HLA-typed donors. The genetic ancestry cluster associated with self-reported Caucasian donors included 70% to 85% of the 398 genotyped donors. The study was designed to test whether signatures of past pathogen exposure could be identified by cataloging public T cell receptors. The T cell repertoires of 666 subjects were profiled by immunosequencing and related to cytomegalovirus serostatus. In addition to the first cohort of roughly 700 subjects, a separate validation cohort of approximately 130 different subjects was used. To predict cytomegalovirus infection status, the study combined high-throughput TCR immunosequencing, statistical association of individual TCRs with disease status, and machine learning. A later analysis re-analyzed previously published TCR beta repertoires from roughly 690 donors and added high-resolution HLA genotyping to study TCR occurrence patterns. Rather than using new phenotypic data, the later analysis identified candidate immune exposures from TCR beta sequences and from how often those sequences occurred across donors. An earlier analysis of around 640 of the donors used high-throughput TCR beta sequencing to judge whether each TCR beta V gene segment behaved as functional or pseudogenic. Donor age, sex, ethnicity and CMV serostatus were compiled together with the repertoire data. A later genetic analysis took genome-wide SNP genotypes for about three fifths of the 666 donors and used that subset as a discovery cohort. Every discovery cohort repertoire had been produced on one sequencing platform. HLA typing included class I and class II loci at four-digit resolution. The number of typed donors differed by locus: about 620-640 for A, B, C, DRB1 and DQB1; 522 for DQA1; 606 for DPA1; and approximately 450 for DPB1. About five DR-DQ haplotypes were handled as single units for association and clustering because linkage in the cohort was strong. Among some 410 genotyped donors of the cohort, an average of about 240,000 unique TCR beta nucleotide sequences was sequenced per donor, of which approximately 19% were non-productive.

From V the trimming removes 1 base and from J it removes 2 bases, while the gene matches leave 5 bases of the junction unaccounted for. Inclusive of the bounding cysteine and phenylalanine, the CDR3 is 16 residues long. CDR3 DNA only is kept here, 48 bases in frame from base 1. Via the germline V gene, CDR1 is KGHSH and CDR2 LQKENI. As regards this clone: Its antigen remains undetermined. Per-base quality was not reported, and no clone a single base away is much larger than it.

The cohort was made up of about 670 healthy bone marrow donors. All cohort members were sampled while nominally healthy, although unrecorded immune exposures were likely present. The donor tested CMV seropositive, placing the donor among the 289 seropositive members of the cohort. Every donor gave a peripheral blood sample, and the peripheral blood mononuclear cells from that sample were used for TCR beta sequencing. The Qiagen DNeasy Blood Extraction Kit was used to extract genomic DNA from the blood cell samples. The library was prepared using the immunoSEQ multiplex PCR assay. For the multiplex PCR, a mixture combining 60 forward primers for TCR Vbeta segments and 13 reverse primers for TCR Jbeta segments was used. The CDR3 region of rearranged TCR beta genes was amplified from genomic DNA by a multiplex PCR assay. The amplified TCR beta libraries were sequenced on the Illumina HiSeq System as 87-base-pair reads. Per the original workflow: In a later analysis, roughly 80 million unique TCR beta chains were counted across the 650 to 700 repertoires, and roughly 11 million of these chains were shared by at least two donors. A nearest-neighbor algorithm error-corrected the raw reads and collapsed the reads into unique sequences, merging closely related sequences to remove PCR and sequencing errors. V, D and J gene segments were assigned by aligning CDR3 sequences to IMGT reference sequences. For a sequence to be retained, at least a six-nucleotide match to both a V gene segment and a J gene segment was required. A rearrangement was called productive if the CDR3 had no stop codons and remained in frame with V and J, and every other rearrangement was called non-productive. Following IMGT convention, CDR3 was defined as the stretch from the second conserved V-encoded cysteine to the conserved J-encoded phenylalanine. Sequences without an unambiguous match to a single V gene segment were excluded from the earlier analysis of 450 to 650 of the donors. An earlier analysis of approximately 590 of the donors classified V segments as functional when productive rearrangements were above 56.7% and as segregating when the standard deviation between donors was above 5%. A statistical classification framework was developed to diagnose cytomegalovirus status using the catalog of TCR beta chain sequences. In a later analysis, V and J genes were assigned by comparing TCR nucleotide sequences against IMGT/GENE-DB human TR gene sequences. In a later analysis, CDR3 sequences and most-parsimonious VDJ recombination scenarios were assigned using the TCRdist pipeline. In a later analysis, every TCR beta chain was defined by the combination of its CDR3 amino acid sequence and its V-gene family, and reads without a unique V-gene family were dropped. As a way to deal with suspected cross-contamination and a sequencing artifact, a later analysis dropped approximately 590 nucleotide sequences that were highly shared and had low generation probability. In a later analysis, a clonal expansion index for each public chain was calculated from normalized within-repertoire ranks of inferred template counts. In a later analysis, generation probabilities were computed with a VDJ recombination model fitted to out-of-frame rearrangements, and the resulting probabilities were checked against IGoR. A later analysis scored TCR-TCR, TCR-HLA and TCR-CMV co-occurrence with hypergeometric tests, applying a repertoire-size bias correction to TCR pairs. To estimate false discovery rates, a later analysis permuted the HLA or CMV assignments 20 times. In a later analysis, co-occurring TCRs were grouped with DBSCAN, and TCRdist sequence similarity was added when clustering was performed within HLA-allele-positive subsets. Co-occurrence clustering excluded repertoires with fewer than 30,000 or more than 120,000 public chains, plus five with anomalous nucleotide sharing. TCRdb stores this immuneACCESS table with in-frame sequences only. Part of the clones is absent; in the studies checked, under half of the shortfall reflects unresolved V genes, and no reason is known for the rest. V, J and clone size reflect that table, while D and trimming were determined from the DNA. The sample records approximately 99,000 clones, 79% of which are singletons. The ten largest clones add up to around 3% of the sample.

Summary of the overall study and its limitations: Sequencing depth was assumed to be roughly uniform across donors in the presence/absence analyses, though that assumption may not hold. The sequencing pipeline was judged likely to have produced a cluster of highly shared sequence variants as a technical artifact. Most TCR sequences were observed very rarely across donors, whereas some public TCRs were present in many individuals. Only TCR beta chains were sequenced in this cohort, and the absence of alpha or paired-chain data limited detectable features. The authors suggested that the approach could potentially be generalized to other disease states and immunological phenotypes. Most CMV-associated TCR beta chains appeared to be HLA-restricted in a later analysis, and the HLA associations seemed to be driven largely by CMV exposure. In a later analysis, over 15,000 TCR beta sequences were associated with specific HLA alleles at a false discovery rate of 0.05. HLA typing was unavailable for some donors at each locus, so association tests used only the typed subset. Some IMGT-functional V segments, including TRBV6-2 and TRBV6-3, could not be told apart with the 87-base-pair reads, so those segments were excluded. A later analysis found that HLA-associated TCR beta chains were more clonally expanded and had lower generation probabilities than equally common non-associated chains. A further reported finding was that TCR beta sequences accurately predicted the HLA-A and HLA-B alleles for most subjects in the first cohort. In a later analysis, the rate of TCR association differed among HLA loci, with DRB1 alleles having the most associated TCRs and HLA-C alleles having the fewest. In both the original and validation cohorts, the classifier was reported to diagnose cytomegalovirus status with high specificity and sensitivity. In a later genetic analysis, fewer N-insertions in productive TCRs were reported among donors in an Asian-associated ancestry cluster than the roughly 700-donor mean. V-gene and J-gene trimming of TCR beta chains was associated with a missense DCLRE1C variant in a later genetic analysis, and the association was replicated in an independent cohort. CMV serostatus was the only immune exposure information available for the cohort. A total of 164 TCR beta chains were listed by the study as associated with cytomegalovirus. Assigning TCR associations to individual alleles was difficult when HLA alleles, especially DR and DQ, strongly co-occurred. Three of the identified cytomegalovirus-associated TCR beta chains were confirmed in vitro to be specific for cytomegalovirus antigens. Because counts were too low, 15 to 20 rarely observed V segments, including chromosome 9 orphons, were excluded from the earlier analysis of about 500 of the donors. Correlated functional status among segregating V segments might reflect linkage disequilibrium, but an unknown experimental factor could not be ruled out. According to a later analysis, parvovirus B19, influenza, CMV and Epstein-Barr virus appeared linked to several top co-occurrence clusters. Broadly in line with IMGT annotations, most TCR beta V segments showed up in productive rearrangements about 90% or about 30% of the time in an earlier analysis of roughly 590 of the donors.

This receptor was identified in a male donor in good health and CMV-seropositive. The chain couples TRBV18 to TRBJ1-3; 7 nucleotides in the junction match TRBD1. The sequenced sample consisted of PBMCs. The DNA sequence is TGTGCCAGCTCACCACAGGGGGCCGGTACTGGAAACACCATATATTTT. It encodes CASSPQGAGTGNTIYF.